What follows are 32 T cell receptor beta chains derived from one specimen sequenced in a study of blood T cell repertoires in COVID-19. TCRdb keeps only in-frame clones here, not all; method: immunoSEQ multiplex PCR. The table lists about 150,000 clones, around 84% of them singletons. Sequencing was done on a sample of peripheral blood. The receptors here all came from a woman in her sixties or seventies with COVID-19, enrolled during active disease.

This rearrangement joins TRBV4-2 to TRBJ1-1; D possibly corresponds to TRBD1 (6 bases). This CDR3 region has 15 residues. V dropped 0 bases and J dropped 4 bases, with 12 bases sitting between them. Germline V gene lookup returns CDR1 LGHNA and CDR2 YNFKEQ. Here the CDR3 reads CASSQEVKGGTEAFF. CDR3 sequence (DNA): TGTGCCAGCAGCCAAGAAGTAAAAGGGGGCACTGAAGCTTTCTTT.

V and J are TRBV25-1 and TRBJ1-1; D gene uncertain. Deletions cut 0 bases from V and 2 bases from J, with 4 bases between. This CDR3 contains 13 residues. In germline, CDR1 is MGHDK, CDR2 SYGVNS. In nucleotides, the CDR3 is TGTGCCAGCAGTGAATACGGTAACACTGAAGCTTTCTTT. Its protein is CASSEYGNTEAFF.

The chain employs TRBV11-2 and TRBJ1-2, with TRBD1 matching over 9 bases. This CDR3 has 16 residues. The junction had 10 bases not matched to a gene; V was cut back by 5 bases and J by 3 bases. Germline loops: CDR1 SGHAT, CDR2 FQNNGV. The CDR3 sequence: CASSPRDRALYYGYTF. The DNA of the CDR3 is TGTGCCAGCAGCCCCCGGGACAGGGCTTTATACTATGGCTACACCTTC.

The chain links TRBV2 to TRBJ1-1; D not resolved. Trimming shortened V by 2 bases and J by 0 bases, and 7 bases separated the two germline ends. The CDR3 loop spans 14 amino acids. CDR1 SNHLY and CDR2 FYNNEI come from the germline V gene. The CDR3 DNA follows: TGTGCCAGCAGTGAAAGATACATGAACACTGAAGCTTTCTTT. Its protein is CASSERYMNTEAFF.

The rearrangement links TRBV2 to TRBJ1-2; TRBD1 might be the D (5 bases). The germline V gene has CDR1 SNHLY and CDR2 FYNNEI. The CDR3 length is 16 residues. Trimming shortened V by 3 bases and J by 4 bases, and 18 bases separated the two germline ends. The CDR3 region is CASSESRLDRTYGYTF. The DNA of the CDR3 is TGTGCCAGCAGTGAGAGTCGCCTCGACAGAACCTATGGCTACACCTTC.

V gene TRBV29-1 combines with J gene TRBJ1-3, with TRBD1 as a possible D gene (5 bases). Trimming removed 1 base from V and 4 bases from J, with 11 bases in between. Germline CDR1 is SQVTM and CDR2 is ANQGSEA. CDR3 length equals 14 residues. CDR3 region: CSVEGGAWGNTIYF. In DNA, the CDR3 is TGCAGCGTTGAAGGGGGCGCTTGGGGAAACACCATATATTTT.

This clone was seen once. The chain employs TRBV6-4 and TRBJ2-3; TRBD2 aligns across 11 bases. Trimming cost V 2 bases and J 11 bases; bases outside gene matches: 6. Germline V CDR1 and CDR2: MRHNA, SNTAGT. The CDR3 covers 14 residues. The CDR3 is CASSDILAGGEQYF. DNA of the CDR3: TGTGCCAGCAGTGACATCCTAGCGGGAGGAGAGCAGTATTTT.

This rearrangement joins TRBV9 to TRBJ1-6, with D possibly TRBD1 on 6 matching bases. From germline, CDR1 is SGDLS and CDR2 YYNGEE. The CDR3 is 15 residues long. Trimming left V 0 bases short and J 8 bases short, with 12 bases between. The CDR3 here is CASSVVGEGDSPLHF. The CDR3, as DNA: TGTGCCAGCAGCGTAGTGGGAGAGGGGGATTCACCCCTCCACTTT.

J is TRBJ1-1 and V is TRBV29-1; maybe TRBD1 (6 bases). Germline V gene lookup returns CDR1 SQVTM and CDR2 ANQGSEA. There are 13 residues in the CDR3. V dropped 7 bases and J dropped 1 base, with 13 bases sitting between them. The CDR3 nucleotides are TGCAGCGCCAACAGGGACACGAACACTGAAGCTTTCTTT. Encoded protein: CSANRDTNTEAFF.

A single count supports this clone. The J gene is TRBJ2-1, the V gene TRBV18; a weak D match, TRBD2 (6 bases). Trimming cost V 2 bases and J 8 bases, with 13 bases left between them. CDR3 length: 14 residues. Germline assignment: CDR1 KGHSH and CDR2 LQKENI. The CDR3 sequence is CASSPGQRRDEQFF. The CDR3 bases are TGTGCCAGCTCACCAGGGCAGAGGAGGGATGAGCAGTTCTTC.

The DNA for the CDR3 is TGTGCCAGCATTTTCCGGGAGAACACTGAAGCTTTCTTT. It codes for CASIFRENTEAFF. The rearrangement links TRBV12-3 or TRBV12-4 to TRBJ1-1; D is undetermined. The CDR3 has 13 residues. V lost 7 bases and J 1 base, leaving 10 bases between the germline ends.

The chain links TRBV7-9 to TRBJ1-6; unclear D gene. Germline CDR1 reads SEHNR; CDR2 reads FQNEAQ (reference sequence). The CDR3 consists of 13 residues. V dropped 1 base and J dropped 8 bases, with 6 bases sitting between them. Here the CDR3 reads CASSLVADSPLHF. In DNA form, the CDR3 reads TGTGCCAGCAGCTTAGTGGCGGATTCACCCCTCCACTTT.

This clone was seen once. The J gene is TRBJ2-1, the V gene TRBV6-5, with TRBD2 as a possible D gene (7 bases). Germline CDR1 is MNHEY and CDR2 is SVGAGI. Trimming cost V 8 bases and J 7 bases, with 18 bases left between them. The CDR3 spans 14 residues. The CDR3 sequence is CASSRGGGPNEQFF. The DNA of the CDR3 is TGTGCCAGCTCTAGGGGGGGAGGGCCAAATGAGCAGTTCTTC.

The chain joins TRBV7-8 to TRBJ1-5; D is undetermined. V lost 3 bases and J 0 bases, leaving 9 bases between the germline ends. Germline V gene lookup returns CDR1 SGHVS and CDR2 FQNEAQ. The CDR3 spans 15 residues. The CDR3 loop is CASSFRQDSNQPQHF. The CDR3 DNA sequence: TGTGCCAGCAGCTTCCGCCAGGATAGCAATCAGCCCCAGCATTTT.

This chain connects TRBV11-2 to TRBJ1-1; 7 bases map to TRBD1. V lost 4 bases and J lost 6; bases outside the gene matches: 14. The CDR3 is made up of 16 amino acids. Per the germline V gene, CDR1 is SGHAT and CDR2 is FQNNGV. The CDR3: CASSSRADRTLSEAFF. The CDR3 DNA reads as TGTGCCAGCAGCTCCCGAGCGGACAGGACCTTATCTGAAGCTTTCTTT.

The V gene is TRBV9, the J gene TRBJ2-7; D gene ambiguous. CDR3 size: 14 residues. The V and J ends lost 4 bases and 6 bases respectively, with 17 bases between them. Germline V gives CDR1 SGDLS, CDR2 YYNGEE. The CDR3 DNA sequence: TGTGCCAGCAGCCCCGTCCCCTCCAGTCGCGAGCAGTACTTC. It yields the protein CASSPVPSSREQYF.

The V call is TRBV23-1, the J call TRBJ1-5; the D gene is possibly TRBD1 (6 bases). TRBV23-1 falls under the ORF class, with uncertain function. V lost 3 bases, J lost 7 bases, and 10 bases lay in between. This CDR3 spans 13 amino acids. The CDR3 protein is CASSQTGWQPQHF. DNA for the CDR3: TGCGCCAGCAGTCAGACAGGATGGCAGCCCCAGCATTTT.

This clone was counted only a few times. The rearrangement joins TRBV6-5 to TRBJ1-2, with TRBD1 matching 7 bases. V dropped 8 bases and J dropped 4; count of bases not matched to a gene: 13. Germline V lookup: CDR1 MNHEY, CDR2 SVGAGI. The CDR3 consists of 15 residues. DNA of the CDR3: TGTGCCAGCTCTAGCCCCCGACAGGGCCCCTATGGCTACACCTTC. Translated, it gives CASSSPRQGPYGYTF.

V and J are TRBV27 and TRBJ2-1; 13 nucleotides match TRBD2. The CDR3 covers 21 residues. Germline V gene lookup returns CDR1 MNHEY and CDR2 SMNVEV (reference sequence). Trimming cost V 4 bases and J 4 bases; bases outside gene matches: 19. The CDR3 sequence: CASSWSVPTSGGASLYNEQFF. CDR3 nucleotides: TGTGCCAGCAGTTGGTCAGTTCCTACTAGCGGGGGGGCCTCATTATACAATGAGCAGTTCTTC.

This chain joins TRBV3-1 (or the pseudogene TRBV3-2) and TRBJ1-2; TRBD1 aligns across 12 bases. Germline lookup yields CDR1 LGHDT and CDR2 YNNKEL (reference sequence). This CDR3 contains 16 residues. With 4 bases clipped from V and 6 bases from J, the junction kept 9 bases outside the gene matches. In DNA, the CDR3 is TGTGCCAGCAGCCCAGCGGGGGACAGGGGGCTGGATGGCTACACCTTC. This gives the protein CASSPAGDRGLDGYTF.

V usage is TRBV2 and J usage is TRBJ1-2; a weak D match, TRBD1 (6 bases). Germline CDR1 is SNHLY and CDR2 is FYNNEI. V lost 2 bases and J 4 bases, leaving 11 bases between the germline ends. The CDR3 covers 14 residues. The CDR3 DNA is TGTGCCAGCAGTGAAATTTTAGGGGGCTATGGCTACACCTTC. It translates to CASSEILGGYGYTF.

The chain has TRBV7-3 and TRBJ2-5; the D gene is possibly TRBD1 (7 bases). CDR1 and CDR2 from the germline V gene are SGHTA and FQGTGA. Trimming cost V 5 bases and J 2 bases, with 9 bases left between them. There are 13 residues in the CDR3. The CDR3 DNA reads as TGTGCCAGCAGCGCGGGACAGCAAGAGACCCAGTACTTC. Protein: CASSAGQQETQYF.

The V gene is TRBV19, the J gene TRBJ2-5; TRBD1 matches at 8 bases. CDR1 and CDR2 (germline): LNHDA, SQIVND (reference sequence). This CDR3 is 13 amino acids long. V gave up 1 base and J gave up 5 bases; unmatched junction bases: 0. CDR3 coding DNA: TGTGCCAGTAGTATAGGACAGGGGGAGACCCAGTACTTC. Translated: CASSIGQGETQYF.

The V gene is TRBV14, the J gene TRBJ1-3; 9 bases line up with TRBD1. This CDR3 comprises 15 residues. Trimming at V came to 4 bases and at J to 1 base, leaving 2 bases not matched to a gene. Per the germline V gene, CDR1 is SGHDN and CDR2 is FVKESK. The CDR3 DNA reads TGTGCCAGCAGCCGGGACAGGGTGTCTGGAAACACCATATATTTT. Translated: CASSRDRVSGNTIYF.

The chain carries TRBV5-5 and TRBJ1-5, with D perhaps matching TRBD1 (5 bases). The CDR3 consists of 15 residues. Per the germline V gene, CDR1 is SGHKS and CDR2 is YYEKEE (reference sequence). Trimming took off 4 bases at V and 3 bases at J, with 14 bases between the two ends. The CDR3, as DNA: TGTGCCAGCAGCCGCGAGGGAGGGGCCAATCAGCCCCAGCATTTT. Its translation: CASSREGGANQPQHF.

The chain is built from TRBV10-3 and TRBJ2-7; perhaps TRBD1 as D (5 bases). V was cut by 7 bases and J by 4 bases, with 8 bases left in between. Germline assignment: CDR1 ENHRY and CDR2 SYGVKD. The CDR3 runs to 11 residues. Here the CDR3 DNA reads TGTGCCATCATGCAGGGATACGAGCAGTACTTC. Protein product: CAIMQGYEQYF.

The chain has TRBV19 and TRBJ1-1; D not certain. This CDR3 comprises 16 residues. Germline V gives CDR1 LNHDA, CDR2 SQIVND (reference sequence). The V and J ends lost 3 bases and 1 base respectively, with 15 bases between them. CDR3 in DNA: TGTGCCAGTAGTATCCTCCCCGGCGGAGAGAACACTGAAGCTTTCTTT. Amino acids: CASSILPGGENTEAFF.

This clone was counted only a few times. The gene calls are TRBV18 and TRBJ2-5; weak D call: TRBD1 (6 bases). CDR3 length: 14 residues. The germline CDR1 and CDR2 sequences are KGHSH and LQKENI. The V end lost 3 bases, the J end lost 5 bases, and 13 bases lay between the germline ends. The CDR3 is CASSPTGPRETQYF. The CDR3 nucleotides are TGTGCCAGCTCACCGACAGGTCCGAGGGAGACCCAGTACTTC. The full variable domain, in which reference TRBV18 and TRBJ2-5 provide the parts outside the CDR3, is NAGVMQNPRHLVRRRGQEARLRCSPMKGHSHVYWYRQLPEEGLKFMVYLQKENIIDESGMPKERFSAEFPKEGPSILRIQQVVRGDSAAYFCASSPTGPRETQYFGPGTRLLVL.

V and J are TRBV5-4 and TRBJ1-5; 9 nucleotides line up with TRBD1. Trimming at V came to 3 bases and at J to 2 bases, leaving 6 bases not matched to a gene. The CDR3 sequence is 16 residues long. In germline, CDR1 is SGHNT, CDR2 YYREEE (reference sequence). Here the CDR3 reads CASSWGGDRGNQPQHF. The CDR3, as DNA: TGTGCCAGCAGCTGGGGGGGGGACAGGGGCAATCAGCCCCAGCATTTT.

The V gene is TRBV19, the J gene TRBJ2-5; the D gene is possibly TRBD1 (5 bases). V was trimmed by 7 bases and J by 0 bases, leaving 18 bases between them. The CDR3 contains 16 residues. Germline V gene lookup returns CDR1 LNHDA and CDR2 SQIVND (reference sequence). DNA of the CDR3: TGTGCCAGTAAAAAGGAGCCGACAGACTACCAAGAGACCCAGTACTTC. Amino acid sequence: CASKKEPTDYQETQYF.

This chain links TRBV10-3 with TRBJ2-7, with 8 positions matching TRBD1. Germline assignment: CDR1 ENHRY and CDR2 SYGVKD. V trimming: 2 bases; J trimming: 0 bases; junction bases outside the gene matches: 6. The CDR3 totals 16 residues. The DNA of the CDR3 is TGTGCCATCAGTGAGCCGGGGACAGGCCTCTCCTACGAGCAGTACTTC. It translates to CAISEPGTGLSYEQYF.

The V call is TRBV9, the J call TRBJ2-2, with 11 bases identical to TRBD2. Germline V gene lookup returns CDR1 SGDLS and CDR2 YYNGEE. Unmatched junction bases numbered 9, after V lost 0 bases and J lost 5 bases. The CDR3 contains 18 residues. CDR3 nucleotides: TGTGCCAGCAGCGTAGGTTCTCGACTAGCGGGGCTTACCGGGGAGCTGTTTTTT. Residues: CASSVGSRLAGLTGELFF.